Below, 17 T cell receptor beta chains from the same sample are listed, as sequenced in a study of siplizumab effects on memory and regulatory T cells. Using immunoSEQ multiplex PCR, the repertoire was profiled, and TCRdb retains in-frame clones only, with some absent. Of approximately 7,000 clones listed, 65% to 70% are singletons. The sample comprised effector memory CD8+ T cells sorted from blood. Described subset: unstimulated CD8+ effector memory T cells. Receptor source: a human donor in good health.

J is TRBJ2-7 and V is TRBV5-1; the D gene is possibly TRBD2 (6 bases). The CDR3 is 14 residues long. Trimming stripped 4 bases from V and 3 bases from J, with 14 bases between. CDR1 SGHRS and CDR2 YFSETQ come from the germline V gene. CDR3 in DNA: TGCGCCAGCAGCGATAGCGGAGGGTTCTACGAGCAGTACTTC. As protein: CASSDSGGFYEQYF.

The chain couples TRBV14 to TRBJ2-6; perhaps TRBD2 as D (6 bases). The germline CDR1 and CDR2 sequences are SGHDN and FVKESK. V lost 2 bases to trimming and J lost 0 bases, with 23 bases between them. This CDR3 region has 21 residues. The CDR3 coding sequence is TGTGCCAGCAGCCAAATTCCCCTGGGGGGAAGGTTTGTCTCTGGGGCCAACGTCCTGACTTTC. This codes for CASSQIPLGGRFVSGANVLTF. Supplemented by reference TRBV14 and TRBJ2-6, the full variable domain reads EAGVTQFPSHSVIEKGQTVTLRCDPISGHDNLYWYRRVMGKEIKFLLHFVKESKQDESGMPNNRFLAERTGGTYSTLKVQPAELEDSGVYFCASSQIPLGGRFVSGANVLTFGAGSRLTVL.

This clone is labeled medium-sized. The chain combines TRBV27 with TRBJ1-2; D not certain. Germline V gene data show CDR1 as MNHEY and CDR2 as SMNVEV (reference sequence). The V and J ends lost 5 bases and 6 bases respectively, with 16 bases between them. The length of the CDR3 is 14 residues. CDR3: CASSAARTVDGYTF. In nucleotides, the CDR3 is TGTGCCAGCAGTGCCGCCCGGACGGTCGATGGCTACACCTTC.

V gene TRBV11-3 combines with J gene TRBJ2-7; no clear D. Deletions cut 3 bases from V and 0 bases from J, with 18 bases between. Germline CDR1 and CDR2: SGHNT and YENEEA. The CDR3 runs 17 residues. The chain's CDR3 is CASSFRTGSSNSYEQYF. In nucleotides, the CDR3 is TGTGCCAGCAGCTTCCGCACCGGGTCTTCCAACTCCTACGAGCAGTACTTC.

V usage is TRBV2 and J usage is TRBJ2-3; 14 bases map to TRBD2. The junction had 3 bases not matched to a gene; V was cut back by 8 bases and J by 2 bases. The germline gives CDR1 SNHLY, CDR2 FYNNEI. The CDR3 totals 15 residues. CDR3 amino acids: CASLGLAGATDTQYF. The CDR3 DNA reads TGTGCCAGCCTGGGACTAGCGGGAGCCACAGATACGCAGTATTTT.

CDR3 coding DNA: TGTGCCAGCGGAGGGGACAATGAGCAGTTCTTC. Its protein is CASGGDNEQFF. The V gene is TRBV2, the J gene TRBJ2-1; perhaps TRBD2 as D (6 bases). CDR3 size: 11 residues. Germline V gene data show CDR1 as SNHLY and CDR2 as FYNNEI. The V and J ends lost 8 bases and 5 bases respectively, with 7 bases between them.

The genes are TRBV28 and TRBJ1-4; no reliable D call. CDR3 length equals 15 residues. The ends were cut back, 5 bases at V and 6 bases at J, with 16 bases in the middle. Per germline, CDR1 MDHEN and CDR2 SYDVKM. CDR3 in amino acids: CASSNPTKWDEKLFF. In DNA form, the CDR3 reads TGTGCCAGCAGTAACCCGACAAAATGGGATGAAAAACTGTTTTTT.

This clone was picked up a small number of times. This chain uses TRBV29-1 with TRBJ2-7, with 7 bases fitting TRBD2. CDR3 length: 13 residues. Germline CDR1 is SQVTM and CDR2 is ANQGSEA. Trimming cost V 6 bases and J 3 bases; bases outside gene matches: 8. The CDR3 sequence is CSVGQGGGYEQYF. DNA of the CDR3: TGCAGCGTGGGTCAAGGCGGGGGCTACGAGCAGTACTTC.

The gene calls are TRBV15 and TRBJ1-3; a weak D match, TRBD1 (6 bases). V gave up 3 bases and J gave up 0 bases, with 12 bases separating them. The CDR3 loop spans 16 amino acids. Germline V gene sequence: CDR1 LNHNV, CDR2 YYDKDF (reference sequence). CDR3 in DNA: TGTGCCACCAGCAGGAGGACAGACTTCTCTGGAAACACCATATATTTT. It is translated as CATSRRTDFSGNTIYF.

This chain links TRBV7-9 with TRBJ1-5; maybe TRBD1 (5 bases). This CDR3 is built from 15 residues. The V gene lost 4 bases and the J gene lost 15 bases, with 25 bases spanning the gap. Looked up from germline, CDR1 is SEHNR and CDR2 is FQNEAQ (reference sequence). The CDR3 sequence: CASSSSLGPPGNVHF. The CDR3 coding sequence is TGTGCCAGCAGCTCCTCGCTGGGACCCCCCGGGAATGTGCATTTT.

CDR3 nucleotide sequence: TGCGCCAGCAGCTGGGCCGGGGACGGTAGCTCCTACAATGAGCAGTTCTTC. Translating it yields CASSWAGDGSSYNEQFF. The chain couples TRBV5-1 to TRBJ2-1; D may correspond to TRBD1 or TRBD2 (5 bases each). V gave up 3 bases and J gave up 0 bases, with 16 bases separating them. The germline V gene encodes CDR1 SGHRS and CDR2 YFSETQ. The CDR3 has 17 residues.

J is TRBJ2-7 and V is TRBV5-4; D not resolved. V dropped 2 bases and J dropped 0 bases, with 12 bases sitting between them. The CDR3 loop spans 15 amino acids. The germline V gene has CDR1 SGHNT and CDR2 YYREEE (reference sequence). DNA for the CDR3: TGTGCCAGCAGCTTAAGCCCGGTCACCTCCTACGAGCAGTACTTC. It encodes CASSLSPVTSYEQYF.

The chain links TRBV13 to TRBJ2-4; TRBD1 matches at 7 bases. CDR3 length: 18 amino acids. From germline, CDR1 is PRHDT and CDR2 FYEKMQ (reference sequence). V shed 5 bases, J shed 1 base, and the junction held 14 bases outside the gene matches. The CDR3 nucleotides are TGTGCCAGCAGCGGACCCGGGACAGAGCCGCTGGCCAAAAACATTCAGTACTTC. Protein sequence: CASSGPGTEPLAKNIQYF. Filled out from reference TRBV13 and TRBJ2-4, the complete variable domain reads AAGVIQSPRHLIKEKRETATLKCYPIPRHDTVYWYQQGPGQDPQFLISFYEKMQSDKGSIPDRFSAQQFSDYHSELNMSSLELGDSALYFCASSGPGTEPLAKNIQYFGAGTRLSVL.

This clone was observed a single time. The chain combines TRBV6-1 with TRBJ2-1; 11 bases map to TRBD2. CDR1 is MNHNS and CDR2 is SASEGT in the germline V gene. The trim removed 2 bases at V and 6 bases at J, leaving 9 bases unmatched. CDR3 length: 17 amino acids. The DNA of the CDR3 is TGTGCCAGCAGTGAATTAGCGGGAGGGCCTGGGATCAATGAGCAGTTCTTC. Translation gives CASSELAGGPGINEQFF.

This clone has a handful of counts. The sample carries other DNA sequences with the same CDR3. The chain combines TRBV4-2 with TRBJ2-6; the D gene is possibly TRBD1 (6 bases). The CDR3 loop spans 16 amino acids. Germline CDR1 reads LGHNA; CDR2 reads YNFKEQ. Between the trimmed V and J ends, which lost 0 bases and 0 bases, there was a span of 6 bases. The CDR3 is CASSQDRGSGANVLTF. In DNA, the CDR3 is TGTGCCAGCAGCCAAGACAGGGGCTCTGGGGCCAACGTCCTGACTTTC.

The count of this clone is one. The rearrangement uses TRBV5-8 and TRBJ1-2; maybe TRBD1 (5 bases). The CDR3 runs 14 residues. Germline V lookup: CDR1 SGHTS, CDR2 YDEGEE. The germline V and J ends were trimmed by 4 bases and 6 bases, with 16 bases remaining between them. CDR3 bases: TGTGCCAGCAGCCCAGGGACCTCCGAGGATGGCTACACCTTC. Amino acid sequence: CASSPGTSEDGYTF.

J is TRBJ1-2 and V is TRBV6-4; 7 bases agree with TRBD1. There are 14 residues in the CDR3. Germline CDR1 reads MRHNA; CDR2 reads SNTAGT. The junction had 7 bases not matched to a gene; V was cut back by 3 bases and J by 6 bases. The CDR3 DNA sequence: TGTGCCAGCAGTGAGCACCAGGGGGGAGATGGCTACACCTTC. It specifies CASSEHQGGDGYTF.